Below, 11 T cell receptor beta chains from the same sample are listed, as sequenced in a study of OX40 agonist ivuxolimab in advanced cancers. TCRdb keeps only in-frame clones here, not all; method: immunoSEQ multiplex PCR. Here the sample spans roughly 60,000 clones, around 81% being singletons. This specimen was CD4+ or CD8+ T cells sorted from blood, taken in a trial of the OX40 agonist ivuxolimab. The receptor set was obtained from an adult with an advanced solid tumor such as melanoma, head and neck, liver or kidney cancer.

The rearrangement joins TRBV2 to TRBJ2-7, with D perhaps TRBD2 (6 bases). Germline CDR1 is SNHLY and CDR2 is FYNNEI. The CDR3 runs to 13 residues. V was clipped by 3 bases and J by 5 bases, with 11 bases between them. CDR3 in DNA: TGTGCCAGCAGTGACCCCGGAGGGAACGAGCAGTACTTC. Its protein is CASSDPGGNEQYF.

The chain uses TRBV7-9 and TRBJ2-5; D not certain. CDR1 is SEHNR, CDR2 FQNEAQ, per germline (reference sequence). The ends were cut back, 5 bases at V and 5 bases at J, with 24 bases in the middle. The CDR3 spans 17 residues. The CDR3, as DNA: TGTGCCAGCAGCCCTAATATCCTCGGATCAAGGAGTGAGACCCAGTACTTC. As protein: CASSPNILGSRSETQYF. Full variable domain (rest looked up from reference TRBV7-9 and TRBJ2-5): DTGVSQNPRHKITKRGQNVTFRCDPISEHNRLYWYRQTLGQGPEFLTYFQNEAQLEKSRLLSDRFSAERPKGSFSTLEIQRTEQGDSAMYLCASSPNILGSRSETQYFGPGTRLLVL.

This sequence joins TRBV4-1 and TRBJ2-5, with unresolved D. V lost 6 bases and J 11 bases, leaving 22 bases between the germline ends. Looked up from germline, CDR1 is MGHRA and CDR2 is YSYEKL. This CDR3 contains 14 residues. This CDR3 is CASRTVITTAVQYF. The DNA for the CDR3 is TGCGCCAGCAGAACGGTCATCACCACGGCAGTTCAGTACTTC.

J is TRBJ1-2 and V is TRBV7-9, with D uncertain. The CDR3 loop spans 15 amino acids. V shed 4 bases and J shed 3 bases, with 15 bases lying between them. From germline, CDR1 is SEHNR and CDR2 FQNEAQ (reference sequence). CDR3 loop: CASSSETRWDYGYTF. As DNA, the CDR3 is TGTGCCAGCAGCTCCGAGACAAGATGGGACTATGGCTACACCTTC. Using reference TRBV7-9 and TRBJ1-2 for the parts outside the CDR3, the full variable domain is DTGVSQNPRHKITKRGQNVTFRCDPISEHNRLYWYRQTLGQGPEFLTYFQNEAQLEKSRLLSDRFSAERPKGSFSTLEIQRTEQGDSAMYLCASSSETRWDYGYTFGSGTRLTVV.

CDR3 coding DNA: TGTGCCATCAGTGACGGCAGGGGGCGGAACACTGAAGCTTTCTTT. Its translation: CAISDGRGRNTEAFF. The chain links TRBV10-3 to TRBJ1-1, with 8 positions matching TRBD1. Germline loops: CDR1 ENHRY, CDR2 SYGVKD. This CDR3 region has 15 residues. V shed 3 bases and J 1 base; nucleotides not matched to a gene: 4.

The chain joins TRBV28 to TRBJ2-7; unclear D gene. Trimming stripped 5 bases from V and 7 bases from J, with 18 bases between. The CDR3 is made up of 14 amino acids. Germline CDR1 reads MDHEN; CDR2 reads SYDVKM. In DNA, the CDR3 is TGTGCCAGCAGTCCCCTGCAGGTTCATCGGGAGCAGTACTTC. Encoded protein: CASSPLQVHREQYF.

The chain has TRBV14 and TRBJ2-7; TRBD2 agrees at 7 bases. This CDR3 comprises 13 residues. Germline assignment: CDR1 SGHDN and CDR2 FVKESK. With V trimmed by 4 bases and J by 3 bases, 3 bases remained unmatched. The CDR3 coding sequence is TGTGCCAGCAGCCGTCGCGGGAGCTACGAGCAGTACTTC. Translated, it gives CASSRRGSYEQYF.

This sequence joins TRBV7-9 and TRBJ2-7; 7 bases agree with TRBD1. Trimming at V came to 5 bases and at J to 2 bases, leaving 6 bases not matched to a gene. Germline assignment: CDR1 SEHNR and CDR2 FQNEAQ (reference sequence). This CDR3 comprises 14 residues. Here the CDR3 DNA reads TGTGCCAGCAGCACGACAGGGTCCACCTACGAGCAGTACTTC. Its protein product is CASSTTGSTYEQYF.

The V gene is TRBV28, the J gene TRBJ2-2; D perhaps matches TRBD1 (6 bases). Germline V gene lookup returns CDR1 MDHEN and CDR2 SYDVKM. Trimming pared 7 bases from V and 6 bases from J, leaving 15 bases between. This CDR3 has 14 residues. The chain's CDR3 is CASTIQGLAGELFF. CDR3 nucleotides: TGTGCCAGCACCATACAGGGTTTGGCCGGGGAGCTGTTTTTT.

The genes are TRBV28 and TRBJ2-5; the D is unclear. V lost 4 bases to trimming and J lost 10 bases, with 7 bases between them. Germline-derived CDR1 and CDR2 are MDHEN and SYDVKM. This CDR3 region has 10 residues. The CDR3 region has the DNA TGTGCCAGCAGTTCAACAAGCCAGTACTTC. Amino acid sequence: CASSSTSQYF. The full variable domain, with the rest looked up from reference TRBV28 and TRBJ2-5, is DVKVTQSSRYLVKRTGEKVFLECVQDMDHENMFWYRQDPGLGLRLIYFSYDVKMKEKGDIPEGYSVSREKKERFSLILESASTNQTSMYLCASSSTSQYFGPGTRLLVL.

This clone appeared a single time. The chain employs TRBV5-1 and TRBJ1-1; no clear D gene. The CDR3 extends over 14 amino acids. The V end was cut by 0 bases, the J end by 0 bases, with 6 bases between. CDR1 is SGHRS, CDR2 YFSETQ, per germline. CDR3 protein: CASSLGSLNTEAFF. The CDR3 bases are TGCGCCAGCAGCTTGGGCAGCTTGAACACTGAAGCTTTCTTT.